Described below is a single T cell receptor (beta chain) sequence and its context. Its antigen is currently not known. Base qualities are not provided; no much larger clone lies one nucleotide away. From its cysteine to its phenylalanine, the CDR3 spans 15 amino acids. Only the CDR3 DNA is retained, 45 bases long and in frame from the first base. Looking up the germline V gene yields CDR1 SGHAT and CDR2 FQNNGV. Relative to germline, V is missing 7 bases and J is missing 0 bases, with 5 bases of the junction outside any gene match. This sample was taken from a study of blood T cell repertoires in COVID-19 (dated by TCRdb to the early 2020s). As for the study more broadly: Samples from collaborators originated in the United States, Italy and Spain and spanned both the acute and convalescent phases of COVID-19. A de-identified subject ID, COVID-19 status, age in years and sex were almost always included in the sample metadata. The repertoires were released in a freely available public database meant as a resource for research on the immune response to SARS-CoV-2. The prospective study material was composed of cDNA or gDNA derived from T cells, B-cell-depleted T cells, or PBMCs. Samples came from the ongoing ImmuneRACE study (first 160 participants) plus 1,254 subjects from 6 global collaborators. Deeply sampled blood TCRbeta repertoires from subjects exposed to, actively infected with, or recovered from COVID-19 were included in the dataset. Where available, HLA class I and class II types were obtained from metadata supplied by the sample provider rather than from assay-based typing. The investigation overall reported the following: The amount of clinical and demographic metadata varied by source and participant and was provided uncurated.

The immunoSEQ Assay, a bias-controlled multiplex PCR, was used to amplify TCRbeta CDR3 regions from genomic DNA. The original pipeline was this. Within the assay, amplification of reference gene primers was used to estimate how many nucleated cells each sample contained. To quantify the absolute abundance of each unique TCRbeta CDR3 rearrangement, sequence reads were collapsed and filtered. Productive Simpson clonality was computed per sample as the square root of Simpson's diversity index over productive rearrangements. TCRdb retrieved this table from immuneACCESS and kept in-frame rearrangements only. Not all clones are present; in checked studies, unresolved V genes account for under half, and no reason is known for the remainder. The V and J calls and clone size were taken over from that table, and D and trimming were inferred from the DNA. Present in this sample are 200,000 to 300,000 clones, approximately 86% of which were seen just once. The ten biggest clones cover just under 2% of the sample.

The collaborating institutions used their own protocols to collect whole blood in K2EDTA tubes. Collaborator samples were shipped for TCRbeta analysis as frozen whole blood, isolated PBMCs, or DNA extracted from either sample type. The sequence was collected from a man aged 30 to 39 with active or convalescent COVID-19. The sequence joins TRBV11-2 to TRBJ2-3, with TRBD1 identical over 9 junction bases. The specimen was peripheral blood. The nucleotide sequence is given as TGTGCCAGCAAACAGGGGGCCAGAAGCACAGATACGCAGTATTTT. It codes for CASKQGARSTDTQYF.